Following are 10 T cell receptor beta chains from one sample sequenced in a study of T cell responses to AZD1222 COVID-19 vaccine. The method was immunoSEQ multiplex PCR; TCRdb's version includes in-frame clones alone and lacks a portion of them. The sample has just over 150,000 clones, roughly 90% seen once; the top ten hold 1.5%. Sequencing was performed on peripheral blood, taken 28 days after the second AZD1222 dose. These receptors all come from an adult who received the AZD1222 COVID-19 vaccine.

The chain is built from TRBV28 and TRBJ2-1, with 12 bases fitting TRBD1. Germline loops: CDR1 MDHEN, CDR2 SYDVKM. After removal of 7 bases from V and 8 bases from J, the junction contained 12 bases not matched to a gene. CDR3 length: 16 residues. The CDR3 bases are TGTGCCAGCAATTACCCCCGGGACAGGGGGCGATATGAGCAGTTCTTC. This translates into CASNYPRDRGRYEQFF.

J is TRBJ2-3 and V is TRBV27; the match to TRBD2 covers 15 bases. This CDR3 is built from 16 residues. The ends lost 8 bases at V and 6 bases at J; junction bases unmatched: 9. Looked up from germline, CDR1 is MNHEY and CDR2 is SMNVEV (reference sequence). CDR3 amino acids: CASVGLAGGPGDTQYF. CDR3 nucleotide sequence: TGTGCCAGCGTAGGACTAGCGGGAGGGCCTGGGGATACGCAGTATTTT.

V usage is TRBV30 and J usage is TRBJ1-1; D is undetermined. Germline V gene data show CDR1 as GTSNPN and CDR2 as SVGIG (reference sequence). The V and J ends lost 3 bases and 6 bases respectively, with 17 bases between them. The CDR3 runs to 14 residues. This chain's CDR3 is CAWSTASRVPEAFF. The DNA for the CDR3 is TGTGCCTGGAGCACCGCTTCTAGAGTACCTGAAGCTTTCTTT.

The CDR3 sequence: CASSIRGPRGNTIYF. CDR3 sequence (DNA): TGTGCCAGCAGCATCAGGGGGCCACGTGGAAACACCATATATTTT. The chain has TRBV7-6 and TRBJ1-3; 8 bases agree with TRBD1. CDR3 length equals 15 residues. J was trimmed by 3 bases and V by 5 bases; bases with no gene match: 6. Per the germline V gene, CDR1 is SGHVS and CDR2 is FNYEAQ.

V gene TRBV19 combines with J gene TRBJ1-1; D unresolved. Deletions cut 1 base from V and 6 bases from J, with 9 bases between. The CDR3 sequence is 13 residues long. Germline values: CDR1 LNHDA, CDR2 SQIVND (reference sequence). This chain's CDR3 is CASSIGGFSEAFF. For the CDR3, the DNA is TGTGCCAGTAGTATAGGTGGGTTTTCTGAAGCTTTCTTT.

The rearrangement links TRBV18 to TRBJ2-7, with 9 bases lining up with TRBD2. V gave up 2 bases and J gave up 4 bases; unmatched junction bases: 9. This CDR3 comprises 16 residues. CDR1 and CDR2 (germline): KGHSH, LQKENI. CDR3 bases: TGTGCCAGCTCACCAGTGTCCAGCCTAGCGGGATACGAGCAGTACTTC. It yields the protein CASSPVSSLAGYEQYF. The full variable domain, its missing parts supplied by reference TRBV18 and TRBJ2-7, is NAGVMQNPRHLVRRRGQEARLRCSPMKGHSHVYWYRQLPEEGLKFMVYLQKENIIDESGMPKERFSAEFPKEGPSILRIQQVVRGDSAAYFCASSPVSSLAGYEQYFGPGTRLTVT.

The rearrangement joins TRBV6-1 to TRBJ2-1; D remains unclear. The CDR3 covers 16 residues. Per germline, CDR1 MNHNS and CDR2 SASEGT. Trimming removed 4 bases from V and 4 bases from J, with 17 bases in between. The CDR3 sequence: CASSGPDPGRYNEQFF. CDR3 bases: TGTGCCAGCAGTGGACCGGACCCTGGACGGTACAATGAGCAGTTCTTC.

The chain couples TRBV11-2 to TRBJ1-1; D is possibly TRBD1 (6 bases). The CDR3 has 13 residues. The V and J ends lost 8 bases and 10 bases respectively, with 20 bases between them. CDR1 and CDR2 from the germline V gene are SGHAT and FQNNGV. The CDR3 spells CASGASGVSRAFF. The CDR3 nucleotides are TGTGCCAGCGGCGCCTCAGGGGTCAGTCGAGCTTTCTTT.

In this sample, this clone turned up a few times. V and J are TRBV19 and TRBJ1-4; D remains unclear. The CDR3 is 13 residues long. Per germline, CDR1 LNHDA and CDR2 SQIVND (reference sequence). Trimming stripped 9 bases from V and 7 bases from J, with 15 bases between. CDR3 coding DNA: TGTGCCAGCCGAGGGTGGCAGGCTGAAAAACTGTTTTTT. This codes for CASRGWQAEKLFF.

The CDR3 loop reads CASSPPTVRNSPLHF. For the CDR3, the DNA is TGTGCCAGCTCACCACCTACGGTACGGAATTCACCCCTCCACTTT. The chain links TRBV18 to TRBJ1-6, with D uncertain. The length of the CDR3 is 15 residues. Germline values: CDR1 KGHSH, CDR2 LQKENI. V lost 0 bases and J lost 7, with 10 bases in between.